This entry is about one T cell receptor (beta chain). In germline, CDR1 is WSHSY, CDR2 SAAADI. V trimming: 8 bases; J trimming: 4 bases; junction bases outside the gene matches: 5. This CDR3 has 12 residues. This record belongs to a study of blood T cell repertoires in COVID-19. The wider study: Sample material is recorded as cDNA or gDNA derived from T cells, B-cell-depleted T cells, or PBMCs.

Original processing methods: By means of reference gene primer amplification, nucleated cell counts were estimated. The data were produced by immunoSEQ multiplex PCR, yet TCRdb's version contains in-frame clones alone and is incomplete. Clone size and V and J calls were adopted from that table, with D and trimming inferred from the DNA. The sample comprises over 200,000 clones, 88% of which are singletons, and roughly 2.5% rests with the top ten. V is TRBV10-2 and J is TRBJ2-7; TRBD2 aligns across 7 bases. The source of this sequence is an older woman with acute or convalescent COVID-19. Sequences were obtained from peripheral blood. CDR3 amino acids: CASGAGTYEQYF. As DNA, the CDR3 is TGCGCCAGCGGAGCGGGGACTTACGAGCAGTACTTC.